The T cell receptor beta chain described here comes from a study of tissue T cells after allogeneic stem cell transplantation. Overall study context: Five GVHD patients had recipient-origin PBMCs collected before transplant. CD3+ T cells were flow-sorted when enough cells; otherwise DNA extracted directly.

Trimming at V came to 0 bases and at J to 10 bases, leaving 15 bases not matched to a gene. The CDR3 length is 16 residues. From germline, CDR1 is GTSNPN and CDR2 SVGIG (reference sequence). Sequenced by immunoSEQ multiplex PCR; TCRdb stores in-frame clones only, minus some. The sample has 25,000 to 35,000 clones, over 75% seen once. The receptor was derived from a woman aged 18-49 years who later had graft-versus-host disease after an allogeneic stem cell transplant. The chain has TRBV30 and TRBJ2-1, with TRBD2 matching over 7 bases. The specimen comprised blood, sampled before transplantation. The CDR3 bases are TGTGCCTGGAGTGTACTTGGGGTAGCGGGCGCGAGGGAGCAGTTCTTC. Translated: CAWSVLGVAGAREQFF.